This paragraph covers one T cell receptor beta chain sequence. The sample is drawn from a study of glioma-infiltrating T cells after dendritic cell vaccination. Germline CDR1 reads SGHVS; CDR2 reads FQNEAQ. This CDR3 region has 15 residues. V lost 4 bases and J lost 1; bases outside the gene matches: 2. Time point described: after dendritic cell vaccination, including at tumor progression/relapse. Here immunoSEQ multiplex PCR was the method, and the copy in TCRdb shows in-frame clones only, minus some. The sample has around 83,000 clones, 85% seen once. The chain is built from TRBV7-8 and TRBJ2-7; 12 bases agree with TRBD2. The receptor's source is a human donor with glioblastoma. The sample in question was blood, obtained after dendritic cell vaccination. This CDR3 reads CASSSGLAGSYEQYF. For the CDR3, the DNA is TGTGCCAGCAGCTCGGGACTAGCGGGTTCCTACGAGCAGTACTTC.